This T cell receptor beta chain was identified in a study of beta chain features in type 1 diabetes (dated by TCRdb to 2016 to 2018). Notes on the research overall: Patients and healthy donors did not differ in mean age, gender distribution, total cell number or subset yield. A total of about 110,000,000 sorted cells were examined across all samples, and a strong correlation was observed between cell number per subset and RNA yield. In the study, recently diagnosed type 1 diabetes patients and matched healthy donors were compared on the TCRB repertoires of their sorted circulating CD4+ T cell subsets. Regulatory and stem cell-like memory subsets were isolated from only 8 patients and roughly 8 healthy donors, whereas naive and central memory subsets came from all 28 donors. Study-wide conclusions, independent of this receptor: Type 1 diabetes patients showed a moderate but significant shortening of TCRB CDR3 length in all four CD4+ subsets. Naive, central memory and regulatory TCRB repertoires appeared more similar among patients than among healthy donors. PCR might favor shorter templates, but patient and control samples were amplified and corrected together, so any skew would affect both groups equally. At VDJ recombination sites, type 1 diabetes patients had fewer insertions and more deleted nucleotides, which implies abnormalities in thymic rearrangement. HLA sub-analyses involved small numbers of individuals, so any influence of HLA type on TCRB rearrangement remained unresolved. Because cDNA rather than genomic DNA was sequenced, highly expressing activated cells could have been over-represented, although no difference in activation and CD3 levels was found between groups.

This clone turned up a few times. Its target antigen remains unknown. Base qualities are not provided; no much larger clone lies one nucleotide away. Each donor gave one peripheral blood draw, approximately 0.11 L on average, collected into heparinised tubes. A BD FACSAria II and a panel including CD45RO, CCR7, CD25, CD127, CD95 and CD27 were used to sort naive, central memory, regulatory and stem cell-like memory CD4+ T cells. A purity above 95% was achieved for all sorted populations. PBMCs were separated immediately by Lymphoprep density gradient centrifugation and were stained directly, without being cultured. So that batch effects would be minimized, each experiment stained and sorted samples in pairs, pairing one healthy donor with one patient. The High Capacity cDNA Reverse Transcription Kit was used to reverse transcribe all of the isolated RNA, meaning that expressed TCRB transcripts were what got sequenced. Deep immunoSEQ sequencing was performed on naive, central memory and regulatory T cell samples, with an average of about 3.57 million total reads per sample. After sorted cells were lysed in RLT buffer, RNA was extracted with DNase-treated RNeasy Micro or Mini kits, with the choice depending on cell number. Each cell subset was processed separately to prevent cross-contamination, with patient and healthy donor samples processed together. The immunoSEQ multiplex PCR was used to amplify TCRB sequences from cDNA, generating 87-bp fragments that spanned the CDR3 region. Sequencing of the amplicons was done on the Illumina HiSeq platform. As for the original processing: Synthetic template baselines were used to correct PCR bias computationally, reads within Hamming distance 2 were collapsed together, and singletons that could not be merged were discarded. Reads were aligned against IMGT so that V, D and J genes, CDR3 length and insertions or deletions at six rearrangement sites could be assigned. Within each subset, clonotype counts were normalized to the number of sorted cells before true diversity and Gini coefficients were calculated with the tcR R package. Repertoire sharing was quantified using the overlap coefficient calculated on TCRB nucleotide sequences. TCRdb obtained this table from immuneACCESS and retained in-frame rearrangements with V and J assigned. These tables miss some clones; where compared with another copy, unresolved V genes account for less than half of the shortfall, and the remainder is unexplained. That table furnishes V, J and clone size, whereas the DNA furnished D and trimming. The sample data list 130,000 to 150,000 clones, and under 60% of these were observed just once. The ten largest clones capture around 0.39% of the sample.

A distance of 6 bases separates the germline ends of V and J, which lose 1 base and 0 bases respectively. CDR1 SGHTA and CDR2 FQGNSA are derived from the germline V gene. Its CDR3 holds 14 amino acids, cysteine through phenylalanine. Only the CDR3 part of the read is kept: 42 bases, read in frame from the first base. Material: Tregs from blood. In the paper's terms, the cell subset or site label means: regulatory CD4+ T cells. The TCR originated in a man aged 18 to 29 in good health. The rearranged segments are TRBV7-2 and TRBJ1-2, with an unclear D gene assignment. The CDR3: CASSLDGANYGYTF. The DNA reads as follows: TGTGCCAGCAGCTTAGATGGAGCTAACTATGGCTACACCTTC.